This T cell receptor beta chain was obtained from a study of T cells in narcolepsy. Background on the study: Donors had narcolepsy type 1 or type 2, or were healthy controls. Broader study findings: Reportedly, autoreactive clonotypes were serially detected in patients' blood but not controls'. Autoreactive clone sequences were missing from some blood memory CD4+ repertoires. Same-patient CSF and blood CD4+ T cell clonotypes included HCRT-specific and TRIB2-specific autoreactive ones.

Turning to this clone: Its antigen is not identified.

Only in-frame clones appear in the TCRdb table, and some are missing; sequencing was by immunoSEQ multiplex PCR. The table includes roughly 30,000 clones, roughly 78% detected once. The sample taken for sequencing was CD45RA- memory CD4+ T cells from PBMCs. This receptor was taken from a human donor with narcolepsy.

As DNA, the CDR3 is TGCGCCAGCAGCCCCACTCAAGCGGGATACAATGAGCAGTTCTTC. This gives the protein CASSPTQAGYNEQFF. This chain uses TRBV5-1 with TRBJ2-1; 7 nucleotides agree with TRBD2. The germline V gene encodes CDR1 SGHRS and CDR2 YFSETQ. Trimming cost V 4 bases and J 4 bases; bases outside gene matches: 8. This CDR3 has 15 residues.